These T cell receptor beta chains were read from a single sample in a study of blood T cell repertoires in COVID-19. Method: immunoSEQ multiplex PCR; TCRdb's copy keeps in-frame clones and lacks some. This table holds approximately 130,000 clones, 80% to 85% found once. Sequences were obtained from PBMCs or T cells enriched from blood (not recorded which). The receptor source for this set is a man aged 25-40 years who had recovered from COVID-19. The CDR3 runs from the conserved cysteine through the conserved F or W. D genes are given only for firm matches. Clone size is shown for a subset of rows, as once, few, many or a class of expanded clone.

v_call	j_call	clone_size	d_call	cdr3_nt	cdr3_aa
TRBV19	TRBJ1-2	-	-	TGTGCCGTTAGTGGGGGGGCGTTCGACGGCTACACCTTC	CAVSGGAFDGYTF
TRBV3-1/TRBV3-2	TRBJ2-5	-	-	TGTGCCAGCAGCCAAGATGGGACGGGAGTTGGAACCCAGTACTTC	CASSQDGTGVGTQYF
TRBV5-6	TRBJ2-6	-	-	TGTGCCAGCAGCCACTTTACCCCTAGTTTGGCCTCTGGGGCCAACGTCCTGACTTTC	CASSHFTPSLASGANVLTF
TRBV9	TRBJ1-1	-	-	TGTGCCAGCAGCGTCGGACAGTTGAACACTGAAGCTTTCTTT	CASSVGQLNTEAFF
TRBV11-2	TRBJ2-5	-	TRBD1	TGTGCCAGCAGCTTGTCTGGGACAGGGGGGCCAGGGGAGACCCAGTACTTC	CASSLSGTGGPGETQYF
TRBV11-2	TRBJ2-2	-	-	TGTGCCAGCAGCTTAGAGGGCGGGCTAGCGAACACCGGGGAGCTGTTTTTT	CASSLEGGLANTGELFF
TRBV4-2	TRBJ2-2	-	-	TGTGCCAGCAGCCAAGTACTGCCGAACACCGGGGAGCTGTTTTTT	CASSQVLPNTGELFF
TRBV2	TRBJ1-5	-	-	TGTGCCAGCAGATCGGACAGTTATAGCAATCAGCCCCAGCATTTT	CASRSDSYSNQPQHF
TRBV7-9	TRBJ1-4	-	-	TGTGCCAGCAGTTACGTCCAAGGCGGCGATGAAAAACTGTTTTTT	CASSYVQGGDEKLFF
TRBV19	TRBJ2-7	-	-	TGTGCCAGTAGTATAGTATCCGGGAGTTCCTACGAGCAGTACTTC	CASSIVSGSSYEQYF
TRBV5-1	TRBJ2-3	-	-	TGCGCCAGCAGCTTGGACCCTACCAGCACAGATACGCAGTATTTT	CASSLDPTSTDTQYF
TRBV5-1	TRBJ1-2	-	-	TGCGCCAGCGGACAGACCAACTATGGCTACACCTTC	CASGQTNYGYTF
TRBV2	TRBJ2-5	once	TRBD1	TGTGCCAGCAGTGAAGGGGACAGAAATAAAGAGACCCAGTACTTC	CASSEGDRNKETQYF
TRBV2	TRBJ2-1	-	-	TGTGCCAGCAGTGATTTGGGCAGTACCAATGAGCAGTTCTTC	CASSDLGSTNEQFF
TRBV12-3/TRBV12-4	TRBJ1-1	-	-	TGTGCCAGCAGTTCTAGTGGGACTGAAGCTTTCTTT	CASSSSGTEAFF
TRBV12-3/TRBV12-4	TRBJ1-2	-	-	TGTGCCAGCAGTCCCACAGAGACGTATGGCTACACCTTC	CASSPTETYGYTF
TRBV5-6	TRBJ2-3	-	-	TGTGCCAGCAGCTGGAGGACTTACTTCACAGATACGCAGTATTTT	CASSWRTYFTDTQYF
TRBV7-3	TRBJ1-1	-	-	TGTGCCAGCAGCCCCCAGGGACAAACGAACACTGAAGCTTTCTTT	CASSPQGQTNTEAFF
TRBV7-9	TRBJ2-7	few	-	TGTGCCAGCAGTCGGATGACAGTTCCTGAGCAGTACTTC	CASSRMTVPEQYF
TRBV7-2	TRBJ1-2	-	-	TGTGCCAGCAGCTCTGGTAGGACTATCAACTATGGCTACACCTTC	CASSSGRTINYGYTF
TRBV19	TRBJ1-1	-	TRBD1	TGTGCCAGTAGTCCCTGGGACAGAAACACTGAAGCTTTCTTT	CASSPWDRNTEAFF
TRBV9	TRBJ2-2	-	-	TGTGCCAGCAGCGTAGGGCAGGCTTACACCGGGGAGCTGTTTTTT	CASSVGQAYTGELFF
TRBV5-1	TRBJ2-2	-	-	TGCGCCAGCAGCTTGGGGGGCCGGATTATGGAGCTGTTTTTT	CASSLGGRIMELFF
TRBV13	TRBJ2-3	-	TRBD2	TGTGCCAGCAGCCTAGCGGGAGGACAACAGTATTTT	CASSLAGGQQYF
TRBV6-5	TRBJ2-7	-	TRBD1	TGTGCCAGCAGTAACAGGGGAATCGAGCAGTACTTC	CASSNRGIEQYF
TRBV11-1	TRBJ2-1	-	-	TGTGCCAGCAGCTCGTCAGGAAACCACAATGAGCAGTTCTTC	CASSSSGNHNEQFF
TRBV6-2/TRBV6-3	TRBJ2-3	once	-	TGTGCCAGCAGCCGAGGATCCACAGATACGCAGTATTTT	CASSRGSTDTQYF
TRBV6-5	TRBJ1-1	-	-	TGTGCCAGCAGTTACTCGACCCAGCGCACTGAAGCTTTCTTT	CASSYSTQRTEAFF
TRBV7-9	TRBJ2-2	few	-	TGTGCCAGCCAGGGGATGAACCGCAACACCGGGGAGCTGTTTTTT	CASQGMNRNTGELFF
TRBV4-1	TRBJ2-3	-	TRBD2	TGCGCCAGCAGCCAAGATAGGACTAGCGGGGATGTGAGCACAGATACGCAGTATTTT	CASSQDRTSGDVSTDTQYF
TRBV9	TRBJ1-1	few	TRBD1	TGTGCCAGCAGATCCCCGGGACAGGTCTTGAACACTGAAGCTTTCTTT	CASRSPGQVLNTEAFF
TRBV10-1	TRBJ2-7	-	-	TGCGCCAGCAGTGAGGGGGGGGCCCTCACCGAGCAGTACTTC	CASSEGGALTEQYF
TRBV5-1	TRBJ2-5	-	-	TGCGCCAGCATCCTATCGTTGTCTCCGGGAGAGACCCAGTACTTC	CASILSLSPGETQYF
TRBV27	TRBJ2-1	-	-	TGTGCCAGCAAGGGGGTTTACAATGAGCAGTTCTTC	CASKGVYNEQFF
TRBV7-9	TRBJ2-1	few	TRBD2	TGTGCCAGCAGCTTAGCGGGGGGGATCAATGAGCAGTTCTTC	CASSLAGGINEQFF
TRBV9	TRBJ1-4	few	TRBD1	TGTGCCAGCAGCACCCGGGACAGGGATGAAAAACTGTTTTTT	CASSTRDRDEKLFF
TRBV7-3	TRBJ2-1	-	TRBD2	TGTGCCAGCAGCCAGGGACTAGCGGGAGTATCCTACAATGAGCAGTTCTTC	CASSQGLAGVSYNEQFF
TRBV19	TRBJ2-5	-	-	TGTGCCAGTAGTATTGGGCTCCAAGAGACCCAGTACTTC	CASSIGLQETQYF
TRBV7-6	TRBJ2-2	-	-	TGTGCCAGCAGCTTAGTATCAGCGAACACCGGGGAGCTGTTTTTT	CASSLVSANTGELFF
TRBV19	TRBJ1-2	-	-	TGTGCCAGTGGATCAACAGGCCTCTATGGCTACACCTTC	CASGSTGLYGYTF
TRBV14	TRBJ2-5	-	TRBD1	TGTGCCAGCAGCCAATGGGTAACAGGGGCTCAAGAGACCCAGTACTTC	CASSQWVTGAQETQYF
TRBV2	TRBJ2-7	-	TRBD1	TGTGCCAGCCTACCCTCGACAGGGAGCCACGAGCAGTACTTC	CASLPSTGSHEQYF
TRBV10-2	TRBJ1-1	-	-	TGCGCCAGCAGTGATGGAGTTAACACTGAAGCTTTCTTT	CASSDGVNTEAFF